This T cell receptor (beta chain) stems from a study of shared clonotypes between healthy human individuals. Study-level background: The cohort had a couple of women and a few men, ages 18 to 49.

The method was immunoSEQ multiplex PCR; TCRdb's version includes in-frame clones alone and lacks a portion of them. The table lists some 1.5 million clones, 95% to 99% of them singletons, with approximately 0.44% in the top ten. None of the donors, who were healthy HIV-negative adults, had recently had acute infections or vaccinations. Every one of the donors was a Caucasian adult that lived in Nashville, Tennessee. As concerns this clone: Its antigen is unidentified. Additional DNA sequences in this sample encode the identical CDR3.

V lost 2 bases and J lost 4, with 6 bases in between. CDR1 and CDR2 (germline): GTSNPN, SVGIG (reference sequence). This CDR3 contains 12 residues. Study-wide findings and caveats: It was the few donors that limited the genetic and exposure-history diversity represented.

The sequenced material came from naive CD4+ T cells sorted from blood. The subset was: CD45RA+ positively selected. The TCR sequence derives from a man younger than 40 in good health. This sequence joins TRBV30 and TRBJ2-1; D is unresolved. CDR3 nucleotide sequence: TGTGCCTGGAGTAGGTCTTACAATGAGCAGTTCTTC. Protein product: CAWSRSYNEQFF.